The T cell receptor beta chain described here comes from a study of cytomegalovirus exposure and HLA in healthy donors. Study-wide results and limits: Among TCR sequences, most were rare, though some public TCRs appeared in many donors. In vitro work confirmed that a few CMV-associated chains recognize CMV antigens. Using the classifier, cytomegalovirus status was reportedly diagnosed with high specificity and sensitivity.

Germline V gene lookup returns CDR1 SGHRS and CDR2 YFSETQ. J was trimmed by 2 bases and V by 4 bases; bases with no gene match: 8. This CDR3 has 16 residues. Clones were read by immunoSEQ multiplex PCR, and TCRdb kept only the in-frame ones, dropping some. There are hundreds of thousands of clones in the sample; 75% to 90% occur only once, and 1% to 1.5% lies in the top ten. About this clone: What it binds is unknown.

The donors formed part of the roughly 120-subject validation cohort, distinct from the approximately 670-subject first cohort. This chain uses TRBV5-1 with TRBJ2-3; 9 bases map to TRBD1. Material for sequencing was PBMCs. This TCR was sampled from a young woman in good health and CMV-seropositive. The CDR3 DNA sequence: TGCGCCAGCAGCGCTAGGACAGGGGTCTACACAGATACGCAGTATTTT. Encoded protein: CASSARTGVYTDTQYF.